This T cell receptor beta chain was observed in a study of blood T cell repertoires in COVID-19. Study as a whole: T cells, B-cell-depleted T cells, or PBMCs provided the cDNA or gDNA that served as material.

In germline, CDR1 is LGHDT, CDR2 YNNKEL (reference sequence). V lost 8 bases to trimming and J lost 3 bases; unmatched junction nucleotides: 9. This CDR3 comprises 15 residues. The method was immunoSEQ multiplex PCR; TCRdb's version includes in-frame clones alone and lacks a portion of them. The profile shows some 380,000 clones, nearly 90% of them singletons. This TCR was recovered from a woman aged 40 to 50 with acute COVID-19. The specimen sequenced was PBMCs or T cells enriched from blood (not recorded which). The V call is TRBV3-1 (or the pseudogene TRBV3-2), the J call TRBJ1-4, with 7 positions matching TRBD1. DNA of the CDR3: TGTGCCAGCGCCAGGTCAGGGGGGTCTAATGAAAAACTGTTTTTT. Its protein is CASARSGGSNEKLFF.